Listed below are T cell receptor beta chains from one sample, sequenced in a study of blood T cell repertoires in COVID-19. The table came from immunoSEQ multiplex PCR; TCRdb's copy has only in-frame clones and leaves some out. This table has 60,000 to 85,000 clones, roughly 79% appearing once. Sequenced: peripheral blood. These receptor sequences come from a man between 65 and 80 years old with acute or convalescent COVID-19. The CDR3 runs from the conserved cysteine through the conserved F or W. The D gene is left open where the match is weak. The size entry is marked missing in some rows and otherwise reads once, few, many or a size class.

j_call cdr3_length d_call v_call clone_size cdr3_nt cdr3_aa
TRBJ1-1 14 - TRBV28 few TGTGCCAGCAGTTTAGCCAGGGTAAGAACTGAAGCTTTCTTT CASSLARVRTEAFF
TRBJ2-1 17 TRBD2 TRBV28 - TGTGCCAGCAGTCCCTGGACTAGCGGGAGTCTCTACAATGAGCAGTTCTTC CASSPWTSGSLYNEQFF
TRBJ2-7 15 TRBD1 TRBV6-1 - TGTGCCAGCAGTGAAGGCAGGGGGCTTACCTACGAGCAGTACTTC CASSEGRGLTYEQYF
TRBJ2-7 14 TRBD2 TRBV7-2 - TGTGCCAGCAACAACCAGGGACTAGGCTACGAGCAGTACTTC CASNNQGLGYEQYF
TRBJ2-1 15 - TRBV3-1/TRBV3-2 - TGTGCCAGCAGCCAGACCCGGGGGACCTACAATGAGCAGTTCTTC CASSQTRGTYNEQFF
TRBJ2-1 15 TRBD1 TRBV24-1 - TGTGCCACCAGTGTGGTGACAGGGAGCTCGCAGGAGCAGTTCTTC CATSVVTGSSQEQFF
TRBJ2-1 12 TRBD2 TRBV9 - TGTGCCAGCAGCCGGGAGGGCAATGAGCAGTTCTTC CASSREGNEQFF
TRBJ1-5 15 - TRBV10-3 few TGTGCCATCAGCTCCGGGACATCGGGTCAGGGGCCCCAGCATTTT CAISSGTSGQGPQHF
TRBJ2-5 15 TRBD1 TRBV4-2 few TGTGCCAGCAGCCAAGGGACAGGGGCGTACGAGACCCAGTACTTC CASSQGTGAYETQYF
TRBJ2-7 17 - TRBV27 - TGTGCCAGCAGTCCCTCGATATCCCGACTAGTCGCCTACGAGCAGTACTTC CASSPSISRLVAYEQYF
TRBJ1-6 13 - TRBV5-4 - TGTGCCAGCAGCTTAGAGTATAATTCACCCCTCCACTTT CASSLEYNSPLHF
TRBJ1-5 16 - TRBV7-4 - TGTGCCAGCAGCTTAGGAAGCTCGGGAGGCAATCAGCCCCAGCATTTT CASSLGSSGGNQPQHF
TRBJ2-2 14 - TRBV9 - TGTGCCAGCACTTGGGGCGGGACCACCGGGGAGCTGTTTTTT CASTWGGTTGELFF
TRBJ2-5 15 - TRBV29-1 - TGCAGCGTCAATAAACCCTCCAGGGTCGGGGAGACCCAGTACTTC CSVNKPSRVGETQYF
TRBJ2-7 16 TRBD2 TRBV5-4 once TGTGCCAGCAGCACCGGGACTAGCGGGGGCTCCTACGAGCAGTACTTC CASSTGTSGGSYEQYF
TRBJ1-5 11 - TRBV6-5 - TGTGCCAGCAGTAATCCGGGACCCCAGCATTTT CASSNPGPQHF